A selection of T cell receptor beta chains follows, all from one sample in a study of CXCR3-negative and CXCR3-positive naive CD8 T cells. With the 5' RACE reads reprocessed, TCRdb shows one record per CDR3 protein and no DNA. The sample data list approximately 130,000 distinct CDR3 sequences. The sample was naive CXCR3+ CD8+ T cells from blood. These receptors all stem from a human donor in good health. Some clones in this sample may be carry-over from other donors' samples. CDR3s include the opening cysteine and the closing phenylalanine or tryptophan.

CDR3: CASSESGLANYEQYF; V: TRBV19; J: TRBJ2-7
CDR3: CASTSTGVYYEQYF; V: TRBV28; J: TRBJ2-7
CDR3: CASSQDDRGLYNEQFF; V: TRBV4-3; J: TRBJ2-1
CDR3: CASSLGPDTQYF; V: TRBV7-8; J: TRBJ2-3
CDR3: CASRNVGWETQYF; V: TRBV25-1; J: TRBJ2-5
CDR3: CASSKGLPITYNEQFF; V: TRBV11-2; J: TRBJ2-1
CDR3: CASLTGGGHSYEPYF; V: TRBV28; J: TRBJ2-7
CDR3: CSVELWGANEQFF; V: TRBV29-1; J: TRBJ2-1
CDR3: CASSVGGGATGELFF; V: TRBV9; J: TRBJ2-2
CDR3: CASMGPPSTDTQYF; V: TRBV21-1; J: TRBJ2-3
CDR3: CASNLEGVGSPLHF; V: TRBV12-3/TRBV12-4; J: TRBJ1-6
CDR3: CSARSSGLSYEQYF; V: TRBV20-1; J: TRBJ2-7
CDR3: CASSSGTGVEKLFF; V: TRBV7-6; J: TRBJ1-4
CDR3: CASSDPGTGELFF; V: TRBV10-2; J: TRBJ2-2
CDR3: CASSYLSVGTRDNEQFF; V: TRBV6-5; J: TRBJ2-1
CDR3: CASSPPRAGYEQYF; V: TRBV13; J: TRBJ2-7
CDR3: CASSRREVVEWGGYNEQFF; V: TRBV5-5; J: TRBJ2-1